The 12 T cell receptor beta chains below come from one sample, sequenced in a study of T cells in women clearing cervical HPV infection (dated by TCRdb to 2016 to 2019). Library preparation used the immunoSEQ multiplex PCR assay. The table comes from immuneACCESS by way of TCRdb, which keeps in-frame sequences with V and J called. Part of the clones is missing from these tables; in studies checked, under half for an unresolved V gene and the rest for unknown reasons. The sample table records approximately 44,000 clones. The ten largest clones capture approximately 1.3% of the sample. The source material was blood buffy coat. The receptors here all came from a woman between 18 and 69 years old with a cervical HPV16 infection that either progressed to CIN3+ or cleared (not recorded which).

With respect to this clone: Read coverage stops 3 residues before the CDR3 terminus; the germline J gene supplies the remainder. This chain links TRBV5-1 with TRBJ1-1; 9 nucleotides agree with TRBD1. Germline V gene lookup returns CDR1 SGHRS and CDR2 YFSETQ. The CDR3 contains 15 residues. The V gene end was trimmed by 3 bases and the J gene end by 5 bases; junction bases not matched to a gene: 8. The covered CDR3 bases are TGCGCCAGCAGCTGGCAGACAGGGGGGAGGACTGAA. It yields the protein CASSWQTGGRTE. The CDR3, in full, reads CASSWQTGGRTEAFF.

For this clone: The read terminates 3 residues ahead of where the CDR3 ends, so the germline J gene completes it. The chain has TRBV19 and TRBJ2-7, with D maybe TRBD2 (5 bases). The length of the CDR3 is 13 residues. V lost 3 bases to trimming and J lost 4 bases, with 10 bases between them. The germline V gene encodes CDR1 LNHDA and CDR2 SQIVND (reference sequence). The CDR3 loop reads CASSIGVGYEQYF. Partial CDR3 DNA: TGTGCCAGTAGTATCGGGGTTGGGTACGAG.

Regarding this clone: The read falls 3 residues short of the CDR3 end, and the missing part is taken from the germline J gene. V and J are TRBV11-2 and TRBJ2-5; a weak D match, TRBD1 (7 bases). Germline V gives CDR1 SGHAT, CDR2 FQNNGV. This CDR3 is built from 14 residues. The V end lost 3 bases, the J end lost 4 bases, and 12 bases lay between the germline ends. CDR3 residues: CASSFTRGAETQYF. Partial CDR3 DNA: TGTGCCAGCAGCTTTACCAGGGGGGCAGAGACC. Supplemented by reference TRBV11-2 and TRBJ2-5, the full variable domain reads EAGVAQSPRYKIIEKRQSVAFWCNPISGHATLYWYQQILGQGPKLLIQFQNNGVVDDSQLPKDRFSAERLKGVDSTLKIQPAKLEDSAVYLCASSFTRGAETQYFGPGTRLLVL.

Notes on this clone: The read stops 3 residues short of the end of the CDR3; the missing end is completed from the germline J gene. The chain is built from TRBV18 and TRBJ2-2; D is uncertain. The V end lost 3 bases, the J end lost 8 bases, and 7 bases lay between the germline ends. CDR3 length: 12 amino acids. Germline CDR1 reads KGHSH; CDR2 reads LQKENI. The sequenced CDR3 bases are TGTGCCAGCTCACCGGTCGGGGGGGAG. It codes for CASSPVGGE. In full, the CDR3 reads CASSPVGGELFF.

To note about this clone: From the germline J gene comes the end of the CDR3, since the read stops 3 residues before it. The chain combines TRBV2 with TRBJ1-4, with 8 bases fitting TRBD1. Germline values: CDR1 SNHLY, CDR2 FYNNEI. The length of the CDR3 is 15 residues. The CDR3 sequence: CASSRDRGENSPLFF. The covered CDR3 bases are TGTGCCAGCAGCCGCGACAGGGGAGAGAATTCACCA.

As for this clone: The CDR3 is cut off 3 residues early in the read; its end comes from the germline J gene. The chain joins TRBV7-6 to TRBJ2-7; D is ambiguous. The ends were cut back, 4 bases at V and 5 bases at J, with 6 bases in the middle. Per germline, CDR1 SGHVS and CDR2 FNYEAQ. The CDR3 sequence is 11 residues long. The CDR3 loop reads CASSYLDEQYF. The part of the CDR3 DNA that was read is TGTGCCAGCAGCTACTTGGACGAG.

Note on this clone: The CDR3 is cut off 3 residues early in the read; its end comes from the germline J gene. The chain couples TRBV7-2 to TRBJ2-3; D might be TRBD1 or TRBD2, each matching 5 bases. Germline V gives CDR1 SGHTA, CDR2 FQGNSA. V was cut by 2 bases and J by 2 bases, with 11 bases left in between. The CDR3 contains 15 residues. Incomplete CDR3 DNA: TGTGCCAGCAGCTTATCTGAGGGGTTCACAGATACG. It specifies CASSLSEGFTDT. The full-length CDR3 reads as CASSLSEGFTDTQYF.

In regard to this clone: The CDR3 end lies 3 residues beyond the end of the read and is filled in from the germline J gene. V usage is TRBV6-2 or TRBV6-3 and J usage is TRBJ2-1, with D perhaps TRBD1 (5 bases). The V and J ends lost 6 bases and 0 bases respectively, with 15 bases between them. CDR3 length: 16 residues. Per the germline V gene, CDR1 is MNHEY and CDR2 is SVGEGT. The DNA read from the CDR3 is TGTGCCAGCAGCGATCAGGGCGGTAGCTCCTACAATGAG. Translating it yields CASSDQGGSSYNE. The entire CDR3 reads CASSDQGGSSYNEQFF.

CDR3 in amino acids: CASSQTGESFSWGTQYF. Partial CDR3 DNA: TGTGCCAGCAGCCAAACAGGGGAGTCGTTTAGCTGGGGTACG. This chain connects TRBV14 to TRBJ2-3, with 7 positions matching TRBD1. From the germline J gene comes the end of the CDR3, since the read stops 3 residues before it. Looked up from germline, CDR1 is SGHDN and CDR2 is FVKESK. The CDR3 covers 17 residues. The J segment lost 8 bases and the V segment lost 2 bases, leaving 16 bases of the junction unmatched.

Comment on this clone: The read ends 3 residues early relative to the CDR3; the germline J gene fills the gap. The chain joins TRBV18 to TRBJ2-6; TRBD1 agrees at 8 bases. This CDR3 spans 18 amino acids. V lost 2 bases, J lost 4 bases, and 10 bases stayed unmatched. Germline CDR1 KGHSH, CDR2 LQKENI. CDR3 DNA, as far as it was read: TGTGCCAGCTCACCAGGGGTTCAGGGGGCGTCCGGGGCCAACGTC. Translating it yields CASSPGVQGASGANV. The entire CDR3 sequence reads CASSPGVQGASGANVLTF.

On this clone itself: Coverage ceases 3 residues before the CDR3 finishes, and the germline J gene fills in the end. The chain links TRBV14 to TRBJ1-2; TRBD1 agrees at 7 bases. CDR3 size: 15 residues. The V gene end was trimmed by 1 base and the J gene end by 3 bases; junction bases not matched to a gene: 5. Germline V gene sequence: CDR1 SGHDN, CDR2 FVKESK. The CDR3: CASSQGRGKDYGYTF. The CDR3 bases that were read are TGTGCCAGCAGCCAAGGCAGGGGGAAAGACTATGGC.

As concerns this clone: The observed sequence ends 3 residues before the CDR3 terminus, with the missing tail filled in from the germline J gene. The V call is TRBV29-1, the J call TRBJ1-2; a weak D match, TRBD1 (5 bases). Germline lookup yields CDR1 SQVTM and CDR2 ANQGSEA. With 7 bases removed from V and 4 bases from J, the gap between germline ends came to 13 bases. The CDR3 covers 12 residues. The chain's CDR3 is CSAAQGFYGYTF. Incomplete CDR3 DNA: TGCAGCGCCGCTCAGGGCTTCTATGGC.